This TCR beta chain is from a study of blood T cells in healthy people across ages. Alongside a J-beta primer mix, a sample-barcoded 5' primer served in a second PCR lasting roughly 7 to 11 cycles. Unique molecular identifiers of 12 random nucleotides labeled each cDNA. TCRdb itself ran the 5' RACE reads through MiXCR, one entry per CDR3 protein. The sample lists more than 750,000 distinct CDR3 sequences, around 29% occurring once. Per-sample PBMC isolation yielded at least 7 million cells. Per individual sample, total RNA of at least 5.5 micrograms was extracted. After removal of 3 bases from V and 9 bases from J, the junction contained 4 bases not matched to a gene. The CDR3 has 14 amino acids. This clonotype was picked up many times. The sample was also reused in another study, on T cells of mothers and their children. From that study: The authors found no persistent microchimeric T cell clones.

Sequenced material: blood. The V call is TRBV12-3 or TRBV12-4, the J call TRBJ1-6; 8 bases fit TRBD1. The origin of this receptor is a woman aged 40 to 50 in good health. Written as DNA, the CDR3 is TGTGCCAGCAGTTTGGAGGGGACAGGTTCACCCCTCCACTTT. The encoded protein is CASSLEGTGSPLHF.